This entry features one T cell receptor beta chain sequence. What it binds is not known. The data derive from a study of post-analysis software for immune sequencing data. Study results and caveats: Roughly 5 TRBV segments, TRBV5-6, TRBV5-1 and TRBV20-1 among them, were found more frequent in patients than controls. Controls had significantly higher normalized Chao1 diversity than multiple sclerosis patients.

The CDR3 extends over 14 amino acids. With V trimmed by 4 bases and J by 5 bases, 7 bases remained unmatched. Germline CDR1 and CDR2: SNHLY and FYNNEI. Incorporated into the TCR beta cDNA libraries were unique molecular identifiers, which served to reduce PCR and sequencing biases. TCRdb re-called the PCR reads through MiXCR, storing one row per CDR3 protein. The repertoire holds roughly 870,000 distinct CDR3 sequences, roughly half seen once, with approximately 4.3% in the top ten. The clonotype originates from a girl between 5 and 17 years old with multiple sclerosis. This rearrangement joins TRBV2 to TRBJ2-5; 7 bases line up with TRBD2. Material for sequencing was blood. The CDR3 bases are TGTGCCAGCAGTGTAGAAGCGGGGAGGGAGACCCAGTACTTC. Translated: CASSVEAGRETQYF.